This TCR beta chain is from a study of T cells after yellow fever vaccination. TCRdb analysed the 5' RACE reads with MiXCR anew, one entry per CDR3 protein. Of about 45,000 distinct CDR3 sequences in the sample, 6.8% were seen once. This CDR3 is built from 15 residues. Trimming stripped 4 bases from V and 1 base from J, with 11 bases between. Germline V CDR1 and CDR2: SGHNT, YYREEE (reference sequence). This clonotype was counted a few times. This rearrangement joins TRBV5-4 to TRBJ2-2; D not certain. The specimen was CD8+ T cells not binding an NS4B(214-222) dextramer, sorted from PBMCs, collected 45 days after the yellow fever booster vaccination. This TCR was recovered from a young man who received the YFV17D yellow fever vaccine. In DNA, the CDR3 is TGTGCCAGCAGCAAGGACCTATTGAACACCGGGGAGCTGTTTTTT. Translation: CASSKDLLNTGELFF.